One and the same sample provided the 10 T cell receptor beta chains below, sequenced in a study of shared clonotypes between healthy human individuals. The method was immunoSEQ multiplex PCR; TCRdb's version includes in-frame clones alone and lacks a portion of them. The sample lists around 1.4 million clones; 98% to 99% were seen once. Material for sequencing was naive CD4+ T cells sorted from blood. Subset of the sample: CD45RA+ positively selected. These TCRs come from a man aged 25-40 years in good health.

The chain couples TRBV28 to TRBJ2-1; 16 bases are a match to TRBD2. Germline V gene data show CDR1 as MDHEN and CDR2 as SYDVKM. The trim removed 6 bases at V and 6 bases at J, leaving 8 bases unmatched. There are 17 residues in the CDR3. CDR3 in amino acids: CASRLGLAGGPGNEQFF. DNA for the CDR3: TGTGCCAGCAGATTGGGACTAGCGGGAGGGCCTGGCAATGAGCAGTTCTTC.

V usage is TRBV18 and J usage is TRBJ2-7; 11 bases fit TRBD2. CDR1 and CDR2 from the germline V gene are KGHSH and LQKENI. V lost 4 bases to trimming and J lost 1 base; unmatched junction nucleotides: 3. This CDR3 has 15 amino acids. The CDR3 DNA follows: TGTGCCAGCTCACTCCCTAGCGGGAGGTCCTACGAGCAGTACTTC. Translating gives CASSLPSGRSYEQYF.

V usage is TRBV5-5 and J usage is TRBJ2-5; TRBD1 aligns across 9 bases. Germline V gene data show CDR1 as SGHKS and CDR2 as YYEKEE (reference sequence). This CDR3 has 15 residues. The V segment lost 4 bases and the J segment 1 base; nucleotides outside the gene matches: 5. The CDR3 DNA reads as TGTGCCAGCAGCCATACAGGGGGCCCCCAAGAGACCCAGTACTTC. It yields the protein CASSHTGGPQETQYF.

CDR3 loop: CASSLEERDTEAFF. The CDR3 nucleotides read TGTGCCAGCAGCTTGGAGGAGCGGGACACTGAAGCTTTCTTT. V usage is TRBV5-4 and J usage is TRBJ1-1; unclear D gene. CDR1 and CDR2 from the germline V gene are SGHNT and YYREEE (reference sequence). V gave up 0 bases and J gave up 3 bases, with 9 bases separating them. CDR3 length equals 14 residues. The whole variable domain, filled in from reference TRBV5-4 and TRBJ1-1, reads ETGVTQSPTHLIKTRGQQVTLRCSSQSGHNTVSWYQQALGQGPQFIFQYYREEENGRGNFPPRFSGLQFPNYSSELNVNALELDDSALYLCASSLEERDTEAFFGQGTRLTVV.

The chain combines TRBV5-5 with TRBJ2-3; 9 nucleotides match TRBD2. This CDR3 contains 17 residues. CDR1 is SGHKS, CDR2 YYEKEE, per germline (reference sequence). Trimming removed 4 bases from V and 4 bases from J; junction bases left unmatched: 13. The CDR3 is CASSNGLALAGADTQYF. The CDR3 DNA sequence: TGTGCCAGCAGCAATGGTCTCGCACTAGCGGGCGCAGATACGCAGTATTTT. Combining the CDR3 with reference TRBV5-5 and TRBJ2-3 gives the whole variable domain DAGVTQSPTHLIKTRGQQVTLRCSPISGHKSVSWYQQVLGQGPQFIFQYYEKEERGRGNFPDRFSARQFPNYSSELNVNALLLGDSALYLCASSNGLALAGADTQYFGPGTRLTVL.

CDR3 in amino acids: CASSLPERRETDTQYF. CDR3 nucleotides: TGTGCCAGCAGCCTGCCGGAAAGAAGAGAAACAGATACGCAGTATTTT. V and J are TRBV7-9 and TRBJ2-3, with D hard to call. V lost 5 bases and J 3 bases, leaving 18 bases between the germline ends. From germline, CDR1 is SEHNR and CDR2 FQNEAQ (reference sequence). The CDR3 spans 16 residues.

For this clone: Additional DNA sequences in this sample encode the identical CDR3. This chain links TRBV29-1 with TRBJ1-4, with TRBD1 matching 7 bases. Germline values: CDR1 SQVTM, CDR2 ANQGSEA. The CDR3 length is 12 residues. The V gene end was trimmed by 7 bases and the J gene end by 5 bases; junction bases not matched to a gene: 4. CDR3 nucleotide sequence: TGCAGCGCGGGACAGCCCAATGAAAAACTGTTTTTT. Translated: CSAGQPNEKLFF.

The chain has TRBV6-5 and TRBJ2-1; TRBD2 matches 13 bases. J lost 8 bases, V lost 6 bases, and 4 bases had no gene match. Looked up from germline, CDR1 is MNHEY and CDR2 is SVGAGI. This CDR3 is 14 amino acids long. The CDR3 DNA reads as TGTGCCAGCAGAGGACTAGCGGGAGCACATGAGCAGTTCTTC. Translation: CASRGLAGAHEQFF.

This chain connects TRBV28 to TRBJ2-7; 15 bases match TRBD2. Germline CDR1 and CDR2: MDHEN and SYDVKM. After removal of 6 bases from V and 2 bases from J, the junction contained 11 bases not matched to a gene. The CDR3 totals 18 residues. CDR3 sequence (DNA): TGTGCCAGCAGGTCCGACCCACGGACTAGCGGGAGGGCCTACGAGCAGTACTTC. Its protein product is CASRSDPRTSGRAYEQYF.

The chain recombines TRBV2 with TRBJ2-3; D unresolved. The CDR3 runs to 11 residues. Trimming pared 8 bases from V and 5 bases from J, leaving 8 bases between. The V gene's germline CDR1 is SNHLY and CDR2 FYNNEI. The CDR3 DNA reads TGTGCCAGCCGCAAAGGAGATACGCAGTATTTT. It translates to CASRKGDTQYF.